Below, one TCR beta chain is given with its context. What this receptor recognizes is not known. This sample is drawn from a study of cytomegalovirus exposure and HLA in healthy donors (dated by TCRdb to about 2017). Study-level background: An earlier analysis of roughly 500 of the donors reported approximately 260 Gb of sequence data and 100 million to 120 million unique TCR beta sequences obtained from around 170 million T cells. Around 320 gigabases of sequencing data and around 87 million unique TCR sequences were included in an early release covering roughly 600 HLA-typed donors. The genetic ancestry cluster associated with self-reported Caucasian donors included over 65% of the 300 to 450 genotyped donors. The study aimed to test whether signatures of past pathogen exposure could be identified by cataloging public T cell receptors. Using immunosequencing, the study profiled T cell repertoires from fewer than 700 subjects and related those repertoires to cytomegalovirus serostatus. In addition to the first cohort of roughly 700 subjects, a separate validation cohort of around 110 different subjects was used. The study combined high-throughput TCR immunosequencing, statistical association of individual TCRs with disease status, and machine learning to predict cytomegalovirus infection status. A later analysis re-analyzed previously published TCR beta repertoires from roughly 600 donors and added high-resolution HLA genotyping to study TCR occurrence patterns. In the later analysis, no new phenotypic data were used to find candidate immune exposures; instead, reliance was placed on TCR beta sequences and their occurrence across donors. An earlier analysis of approximately 630 of the donors applied high-throughput TCR beta sequencing to assess whether each TCR beta V gene segment acted as functional or pseudogenic. Donor age, sex, ethnicity and CMV serostatus were compiled together with the repertoire data. A later genetic analysis took genome-wide SNP genotypes for about 55% of the 666 donors and used that subset as a discovery cohort. Every discovery cohort repertoire had been produced on one sequencing platform. Both class I and class II loci were covered by HLA typing, at four-digit resolution. The number of typed donors differed by locus: 629-630 for A, B, C, DRB1 and DQB1; about 520 for DQA1; some 590 for DPA1; and around 490 for DPB1. About 5 DR-DQ haplotypes were handled as single units for association and clustering, since linkage in the cohort was strong. On average, 235,054 unique TCR beta nucleotide sequences were sequenced per donor among a few hundred genotyped donors of the cohort, with roughly 19% of those sequences being non-productive. What the study reported, not specific to this receptor: The earlier analysis of approximately 590 of the donors excluded approximately 17 rarely observed V segments, including chromosome 9 orphons, because counts were too low. Roughly uniform sequencing depth across donors was assumed in presence/absence analyses, although this assumption may not hold. When HLA alleles, especially DR and DQ, strongly co-occurred, TCR associations were difficult to assign to individual alleles. It was suggested by the authors that the approach could potentially be generalized to other disease states and immunological phenotypes. The study gave a list of about 170 TCR beta chains associated with cytomegalovirus. Because HLA typing was missing for some donors at each locus, association tests included only the typed subset. A further reported finding was that TCR beta sequences accurately predicted the HLA-A and HLA-B alleles for most subjects in the first cohort. The classifier was reported to diagnose cytomegalovirus status with high specificity and sensitivity in both the original cohort and the validation cohort. In an earlier analysis of some 540 of the donors, most TCR beta V segments appeared in productive rearrangements about 87% or about 30% of the time, broadly matching IMGT annotations. While some public TCRs were present in many individuals, most TCR sequences turned up only very rarely across donors. A cluster of highly shared sequence variants was judged likely to be a technical artifact of the sequencing pipeline. In a later analysis, most CMV-associated TCR beta chains were found to appear HLA-restricted, with HLA associations seemingly driven largely by CMV exposure. Immune exposure information for the cohort was limited to CMV serostatus. A later genetic analysis associated a missense DCLRE1C variant with V-gene and J-gene trimming of TCR beta chains, and an independent cohort replicated the association. In a later genetic analysis, fewer N-insertions in productive TCRs were reported among donors in an Asian-associated ancestry cluster than the roughly 700-donor mean. In vitro tests confirmed that a few of the cytomegalovirus-associated TCR beta chains recognize cytomegalovirus antigens. Compared with equally common non-associated chains, HLA-associated TCR beta chains in a later analysis were more clonally expanded and had lower generation probabilities. This cohort had only TCR beta chains sequenced, and the lack of alpha or paired-chain data limited which features could be detected. Specific HLA alleles were associated with over 15,000 TCR beta sequences at a false discovery rate of 0.05 in a later analysis. Some IMGT-functional V segments, including TRBV6-2 and TRBV6-3, could not be told apart with the 87-base-pair reads, so those segments were excluded. In a later analysis, TCR association rates were found to vary across HLA loci, with the most associated TCRs seen for DRB1 alleles and the fewest for HLA-C alleles. Linkage disequilibrium might explain the correlated functional status among segregating V segments, but an unknown experimental factor could not be excluded. A later analysis reported that several top co-occurrence clusters appeared linked to parvovirus B19, influenza, CMV and Epstein-Barr virus.

Via the germline V gene, CDR1 is SGHVS and CDR2 FNYEAQ. Trimming leaves V shorter by 5 bases and J shorter by 9 bases, with the junction holding 4 bases beyond the gene matches. The CDR3 holds 12 amino acids from the cysteine to the phenylalanine. Only the CDR3 DNA stays, 36 bases, in frame from base 1. The cohort comprised around 700 healthy bone marrow donors. At the time of sampling, all cohort members were nominally healthy, though unrecorded immune exposures were likely present. The donor was CMV seropositive and was included in the group of 290 or so seropositive cohort members. Every donor gave a peripheral blood sample, and the peripheral blood mononuclear cells from that sample were used for TCR beta sequencing. Genomic DNA extraction from the blood cell samples was performed with the Qiagen DNeasy Blood Extraction Kit. Library method: the immunoSEQ multiplex PCR assay. A mixture of 60 forward primers for TCR Vbeta segments and 13 reverse primers for TCR Jbeta segments was used in the multiplex PCR. Amplification of the CDR3 region of rearranged TCR beta genes was performed with a multiplex PCR assay on genomic DNA. The Illumina HiSeq System was used to sequence the amplified TCR beta libraries as 87-base-pair reads. The paper's processing steps were these. A later analysis tallied around 80 million unique TCR beta chains across the 666 repertoires, and approximately 11 million of those chains were shared by two or more donors. Raw reads were error-corrected and collapsed into unique sequences with a nearest-neighbor algorithm that merged closely related sequences to remove PCR and sequencing errors. V, D and J gene segments were assigned by aligning CDR3 sequences to IMGT reference sequences. For a sequence to be retained, at least a six-nucleotide match to both a V gene segment and a J gene segment was required. Rearrangements were called productive when the CDR3 lacked stop codons and stayed in frame with V and J; all others were non-productive. CDR3 was defined according to IMGT convention as the region running from the second conserved V-encoded cysteine to the conserved J-encoded phenylalanine. Sequences without an unambiguous match to a single V gene segment were excluded from the earlier analysis of 450 to 750 of the donors. In an earlier analysis of 587 of the donors, a V segment was called functional when productive rearrangements were above 56.7%, and segregating when the standard deviation between donors exceeded 5%. To diagnose cytomegalovirus status from the catalog of TCR beta chain sequences, a statistical classification framework was built. In a later analysis, TCR nucleotide sequences were compared against IMGT/GENE-DB human TR gene sequences so that V and J genes could be assigned. Using the TCRdist pipeline, a later analysis assigned CDR3 sequences along with most-parsimonious VDJ recombination scenarios. In a later analysis, each TCR beta chain was defined by its CDR3 amino acid sequence together with its V-gene family, and reads lacking a unique V-gene family were excluded. To address suspected cross-contamination and a sequencing artifact, a later analysis removed 592 highly shared, low-generation-probability nucleotide sequences. A later analysis calculated a clonal expansion index for each public chain from normalized within-repertoire ranks of inferred template counts. A later analysis computed generation probabilities with a VDJ recombination model fitted to out-of-frame rearrangements, and checked the results against IGoR. In a later analysis, TCR-TCR, TCR-HLA and TCR-CMV co-occurrence was scored with hypergeometric tests, and a repertoire-size bias correction was applied to TCR pairs. A later analysis estimated false discovery rates by permuting HLA or CMV assignments 20 times. In a later analysis, co-occurring TCRs were grouped with DBSCAN, and TCRdist sequence similarity was added when clustering was performed within HLA-allele-positive subsets. Co-occurrence clustering excluded repertoires with fewer than 30,000 or more than 120,000 public chains, plus five with anomalous nucleotide sharing. In TCRdb, the immuneACCESS table is reduced to in-frame sequences with V and J assigned. These tables do not hold every clone; where another copy was compared, an unresolved V gene accounts for under half, and the others remain unexplained. That table is the source of V, J and clone size, and D and trimming were worked out from the DNA. The data table for this sample lists about 210,000 clones. The biggest ten clones account for over 0.75% of the sample.

The receptor comes from a woman aged 25-40 years in good health and CMV-seropositive. The sequence joins TRBV7-6 to TRBJ1-5; TRBD1 fits 7 bases in the junction. The source material was PBMCs. The nucleotide sequence is given as TGTGCCAGCAGCGGCAACAGGGGGCCCCAGCATTTT. This codes for CASSGNRGPQHF.